This T cell receptor beta chain originates from a study of T cell responses to AZD1222 COVID-19 vaccine. To note about this clone: Its antigen is undetermined.

Findings and limits, study-wide: Among spike-specific TCRs, nearly half reportedly target unmutated variant regions. Across the whole spike, CD4 TCRs peaked at regions 160-218 and 743-854.

The V gene's germline CDR1 is SGHTA and CDR2 FQGNSA. This CDR3 has 13 amino acids. V lost 5 bases to trimming and J lost 5 bases, with 12 bases between them. Measured with immunoSEQ multiplex PCR; TCRdb has only the in-frame clones, and not every one. The sample has tens of thousands of clones; around 87% are singletons. The clonotype was recovered from an adult who received the AZD1222 COVID-19 vaccine. The sequenced sample was peripheral blood, obtained 28 days after the second AZD1222 dose. V usage is TRBV7-2 and J usage is TRBJ1-1; no firm D call. CDR3 coding DNA: TGTGCCAGCAGCCGGGCCCGGTGGACTGAAGCTTTCTTT. The encoded protein is CASSRARWTEAFF. Based on the CDR3 plus reference TRBV7-2 and TRBJ1-1, the full variable domain is GAGVSQSPSNKVTEKGKDVELRCDPISGHTALYWYRQSLGQGLEFLIYFQGNSAPDKSGLPSDRFSAERTGGSVSTLTIQRTQQEDSAVYLCASSRARWTEAFFGQGTRLTVV.